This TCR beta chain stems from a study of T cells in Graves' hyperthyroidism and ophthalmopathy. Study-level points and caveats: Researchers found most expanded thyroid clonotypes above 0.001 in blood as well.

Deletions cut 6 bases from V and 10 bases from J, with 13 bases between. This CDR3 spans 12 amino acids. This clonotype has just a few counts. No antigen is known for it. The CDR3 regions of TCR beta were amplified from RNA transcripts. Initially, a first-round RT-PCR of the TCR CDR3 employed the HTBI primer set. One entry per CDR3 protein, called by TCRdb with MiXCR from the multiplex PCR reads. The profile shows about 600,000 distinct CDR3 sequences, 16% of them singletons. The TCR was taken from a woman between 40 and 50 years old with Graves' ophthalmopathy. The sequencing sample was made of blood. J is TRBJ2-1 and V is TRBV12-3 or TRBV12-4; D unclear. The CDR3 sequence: CASSSYGREQFF. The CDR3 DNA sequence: TGTGCCAGCAGCTCGTACGGCAGAGAGCAGTTCTTC.